The present T cell receptor (beta chain) was sequenced within a study of blood T cell repertoires in COVID-19. Overall study context: Samples taken during acute and convalescent COVID-19 were collected in the United States, Italy and Spain. Sample material is recorded as cDNA or gDNA derived from T cells, B-cell-depleted T cells, or PBMCs.

Methods used by the authors: Reference gene primer amplification yielded estimated nucleated cell counts. Repertoires were generated with immunoSEQ multiplex PCR, while TCRdb's copy carries only in-frame clones and drops some. For V, J and clone size, that table is used; D and trimming come from the DNA. The sample includes around 60,000 clones, 55% to 80% of them seen just once. Seattle enrolled patients during active infection and tracked them longitudinally. The receptor was derived from an older woman with COVID-19, enrolled during active disease. Sequencing was performed on peripheral blood.

The CDR3, as DNA: TGTGCCAGCAGCTTCGATGGGGGCGATGGGGCCAACGTCCTGACTTTC. It codes for CASSFDGGDGANVLTF. This rearrangement joins TRBV7-6 to TRBJ2-6, with D maybe TRBD1 (6 bases). Trimming left V 3 bases short and J 3 bases short, with 12 bases between. The germline V gene encodes CDR1 SGHVS and CDR2 FNYEAQ. The CDR3 has 16 amino acids.